This record looks at one T cell receptor beta chain sequence and its context. Germline V gene data show CDR1 as SGDLS and CDR2 as YYNGEE. The junction had 10 bases not matched to a gene; V was cut back by 4 bases and J by 3 bases. The CDR3 contains 16 residues. These data come from a study of blood T cell repertoires in COVID-19. Study at large: Acute-phase and convalescent COVID-19 samples originated in the United States, Italy and Spain. T cells, B-cell-depleted T cells, or PBMCs supplied cDNA or gDNA.

In the original workflow: Reference gene primer amplification gave estimated nucleated cell counts. Produced via immunoSEQ multiplex PCR; TCRdb's table is partial and in-frame only. The V and J calls and clone size were taken over from that table, and D and trimming were inferred from the DNA. The repertoire holds 90,000 to 120,000 clones, with more than 70% as singletons. The V call is TRBV9, the J call TRBJ2-7; 10 bases fit TRBD1. Sequencing input: peripheral blood. This receptor was taken from a man in his sixties or seventies with acute or convalescent COVID-19. For the CDR3, the DNA is TGTGCCAGCAGCAAGACACCTAGGACAGGGGGCTACGAGCAGTACTTC. Protein product: CASSKTPRTGGYEQYF. The full variable domain, its missing parts supplied by reference TRBV9 and TRBJ2-7, is DSGVTQTPKHLITATGQRVTLRCSPRSGDLSVYWYQQSLDQGLQFLIQYYNGEERAKGNILERFSAQQFPDLHSELNLSSLELGDSALYFCASSKTPRTGGYEQYFGPGTRLTVT.